Presented here are 25 T cell receptor beta chains from one specimen sequenced in a study of vaccination effects on CD4 cells after COVID-19. TCRdb keeps only in-frame clones here, not all; method: immunoSEQ multiplex PCR. The table includes some 30,000 clones, 75% to 90% detected once. Antigen-specific CD4+ T cells were expanded with viral peptide pools in the ViraFEST assay before sequencing. Following a roughly eleven-day culture, CD4+ T cells were purified. Two-dose BNT162b2 or mRNA-1273 vaccination was given to participants. These receptors have no known antigen. This specimen was CD4+ T cells from PBMCs cultured with SARS-CoV-2 spike peptides, taken after COVID-19 vaccination. These receptors were obtained from a human donor who received a COVID-19 vaccine. Some clones in this sample may be carry-over from other donors' samples.

J is TRBJ1-1 and V is TRBV28, with 11 bases matching TRBD1. Trimming took 6 bases from V and 7 from J; bases not matched to a gene: 13. The germline CDR1 and CDR2 sequences are MDHEN and SYDVKM. CDR3 length equals 16 residues. The CDR3 coding sequence is TGTGCCAGCAGCCTCGCCGTTGGACAGGGGGCTTATGAAGCTTTCTTT. Amino acid sequence: CASSLAVGQGAYEAFF.

The CDR3, as DNA: TGTGCCAGCGGAGTAGGGGGTATAACCGGGGAGCTGTTTTTT. Translating gives CASGVGGITGELFF. The rearrangement joins TRBV7-2 to TRBJ2-2; TRBD1 might be the D (6 bases). This CDR3 has 14 residues. Trimming removed 8 bases from V and 5 bases from J, with 15 bases in between. Germline CDR1 and CDR2: SGHTA and FQGNSA.

In this sample, this clone turned up once. The chain carries TRBV11-2 and TRBJ2-2; TRBD1 aligns across 7 bases. This CDR3 is 14 amino acids long. With V trimmed by 3 bases and J by 5 bases, 3 bases remained unmatched. The germline gives CDR1 SGHAT, CDR2 FQNNGV. The DNA of the CDR3 is TGTGCCAGCAGCTTCCTACAGGGGACCGGGGAGCTGTTTTTT. This translates into CASSFLQGTGELFF. The full variable domain, its missing parts supplied by reference TRBV11-2 and TRBJ2-2, is EAGVAQSPRYKIIEKRQSVAFWCNPISGHATLYWYQQILGQGPKLLIQFQNNGVVDDSQLPKDRFSAERLKGVDSTLKIQPAKLEDSAVYLCASSFLQGTGELFFGEGSRLTVL.

This clone has a handful of counts. The rearrangement links TRBV7-3 to TRBJ2-1; D might be TRBD1 (5 bases). CDR1 is SGHTA, CDR2 FQGTGA, per germline. This CDR3 contains 13 residues. V dropped 1 base and J dropped 6 bases, with 7 bases sitting between them. The CDR3 DNA reads TGTGCCAGCAGCTTAATCCAGGGCAATGAGCAGTTCTTC. Its translation: CASSLIQGNEQFF. Variable domain in full (rest from reference TRBV7-3 and TRBJ2-1): GAGVSQTPSNKVTEKGKYVELRCDPISGHTALYWYRQSLGQGPEFLIYFQGTGAADDSGLPNDRFFAVRPEGSVSTLKIQRTERGDSAVYLCASSLIQGNEQFFGPGTRLTVL.

This chain uses TRBV7-3 with TRBJ2-3; 8 bases agree with TRBD2. The CDR3 is made up of 15 amino acids. The V segment lost 5 bases and the J segment 2 bases; nucleotides outside the gene matches: 6. Germline CDR1 reads SGHTA; CDR2 reads FQGTGA. This CDR3 reads CASSLGLAPTDTQYF. As DNA, the CDR3 is TGTGCCAGCAGCCTCGGACTAGCTCCCACAGATACGCAGTATTTT.

The genes are TRBV10-2 and TRBJ2-3; D gene uncertain. Germline lookup yields CDR1 WSHSY and CDR2 SAAADI. Deletions cut 6 bases from V and 6 bases from J, with 7 bases between. There are 11 residues in the CDR3. CDR3 residues: CASSVGDTQYF. The CDR3 bases are TGCGCCAGCAGCGTGGGGGATACGCAGTATTTT.

The V and J genes are TRBV5-1 and TRBJ1-2; the D is unclear. Trimming stripped 4 bases from V and 6 bases from J, with 10 bases between. Germline V gives CDR1 SGHRS, CDR2 YFSETQ. The length of the CDR3 is 12 residues. The CDR3 coding sequence is TGCGCCAGCAGCCCCCTGGGAGATGGCTACACCTTC. Encoded protein: CASSPLGDGYTF.

DNA of the CDR3: TGTGCCTGGAGTGGCCAGCTAGCCCAAGAGACCCAGTACTTC. This codes for CAWSGQLAQETQYF. The chain is built from TRBV30 and TRBJ2-5; a weak D match, TRBD2 (5 bases). V was clipped by 1 base and J by 1 base, with 10 bases between them. Germline-derived CDR1 and CDR2 are GTSNPN and SVGIG (reference sequence). This CDR3 is built from 14 residues.

The CDR3 is CASSLRTSGGFTDTQYF. CDR3 DNA sequence: TGTGCCAGCAGCCTACGGACTAGCGGGGGGTTCACAGATACGCAGTATTTT. This sequence joins TRBV7-2 and TRBJ2-3, with 14 bases identical to TRBD2. The CDR3 contains 17 residues. V shed 5 bases and J 2 bases; nucleotides not matched to a gene: 6. The germline gives CDR1 SGHTA, CDR2 FQGNSA.

On this clone itself: One end of the junction varies from germline; a read error may be responsible. The genes are TRBV18 and TRBJ2-2; 8 bases match TRBD1. The CDR3 is made up of 12 amino acids. Germline CDR1 and CDR2: KGHSH and LQKENI. The CDR3 bases are TGCCCGACAGGGGCGAACACCGGGGAGCTGTTTTTT. Its protein is CPTGANTGELFF.

The sample holds one count of this clone. This rearrangement joins TRBV6-4 to TRBJ1-1; 8 nucleotides align to TRBD1. The CDR3 sequence is 16 residues long. Germline CDR1 MRHNA, CDR2 SNTAGT. V trimming: 7 bases; J trimming: 1 base; junction bases outside the gene matches: 11. This chain's CDR3 is CASKHNRDRRNTEAFF. For the CDR3, the DNA is TGTGCCAGCAAACATAACCGGGACAGGAGGAACACTGAAGCTTTCTTT.

The rearrangement links TRBV30 to TRBJ1-2; unclear D gene. From germline, CDR1 is GTSNPN and CDR2 SVGIG (reference sequence). CDR3 length: 11 residues. The V end was cut by 1 base, the J end by 4 bases, with 4 bases between. The DNA of the CDR3 is TGTGCCTGGAGTGAGGCCTATGGCTACACCTTC. This codes for CAWSEAYGYTF.

CDR3 region: CASAQSGTDTQYF. CDR3 DNA sequence: TGTGCCAGCGCCCAGTCAGGGACAGATACGCAGTATTTT. The chain joins TRBV18 to TRBJ2-3, with D possibly TRBD1 on 5 matching bases. The V gene lost 8 bases and the J gene lost 3 bases, with 12 bases spanning the gap. This CDR3 has 13 residues. Per the germline V gene, CDR1 is KGHSH and CDR2 is LQKENI.

This chain uses TRBV3-1 (or the pseudogene TRBV3-2) with TRBJ1-1; D ambiguous. The CDR3 contains 13 residues. Germline V gives CDR1 LGHDT, CDR2 YNNKEL (reference sequence). Trimming pared 2 bases from V and 5 bases from J, leaving 9 bases between. The CDR3 loop is CASSQSRRTEAFF. CDR3 DNA sequence: TGTGCCAGCAGCCAATCCAGGCGGACTGAAGCTTTCTTT.

V is TRBV18 and J is TRBJ2-3; D not certain. The CDR3 loop spans 13 amino acids. The germline CDR1 and CDR2 sequences are KGHSH and LQKENI. The V end lost 6 bases, the J end lost 6 bases, and 13 bases lay between the germline ends. The DNA of the CDR3 is TGTGCCAGCTCTCACTCCCCTGGGGATACGCAGTATTTT. This gives the protein CASSHSPGDTQYF.

This sequence joins TRBV10-3 and TRBJ1-5; the D gene is possibly TRBD1 (5 bases). V was pared by 6 bases and J by 1 base, with 7 bases between. The CDR3 is made up of 13 amino acids. Germline V CDR1 and CDR2: ENHRY, SYGVKD. The CDR3 coding sequence is TGTGCCATCAGCCGGGACAGCAATCAGCCCCAGCATTTT. Amino acid sequence: CAISRDSNQPQHF.

A single count supports this clone. CDR3 in DNA: TGTGCCAGCAGTTCCTCAGGGATCTATGGCTACACCTTC. This codes for CASSSSGIYGYTF. This chain links TRBV6-5 with TRBJ1-2; D is possibly TRBD1 (5 bases). Germline V gene lookup returns CDR1 MNHEY and CDR2 SVGAGI. Trimming stripped 4 bases from V and 4 bases from J, with 10 bases between. This CDR3 region has 13 residues.

This chain links TRBV7-8 with TRBJ2-7; D perhaps matches TRBD1 (5 bases). Trimming took off 1 base at V and 6 bases at J, with 28 bases between the two ends. The CDR3 extends over 19 amino acids. CDR1 and CDR2 (germline): SGHVS, FQNEAQ. The CDR3 reads CASSLEGVWTPKESVEQYV. Here the CDR3 DNA reads TGTGCCAGCAGCTTAGAGGGTGTTTGGACACCGAAGGAGTCAGTCGAGCAGTACGTC.

The genes are TRBV5-1 and TRBJ1-1; TRBD1 agrees at 9 bases. Germline V lookup: CDR1 SGHRS, CDR2 YFSETQ. V lost 4 bases and J lost 7; bases outside the gene matches: 5. CDR3 length equals 13 residues. For the CDR3, the DNA is TGCGCCAGCAGCATTACAGGGGGCCATGAAGCTTTCTTT. Translated, it gives CASSITGGHEAFF.

Comment on this clone: A read error may account for a junction end that differs from germline. The chain has TRBV7-3 and TRBJ1-6; 7 positions match TRBD1. This CDR3 is built from 14 residues. Germline CDR1 is SGHTA and CDR2 is FQGTGA. CDR3 in amino acids: CAGSRQGLGSPLHF. The CDR3 nucleotides read TGTGCCGGCAGCCGACAGGGCCTCGGGTCACCCCTCCACTTT. The full variable domain, rest sourced from reference TRBV7-3 and TRBJ1-6, is GAGVSQTPSNKVTEKGKYVELRCDPISGHTALYWYRQSLGQGPEFLIYFQGTGAADDSGLPNDRFFAVRPEGSVSTLKIQRTERGDSAVYLCAGSRQGLGSPLHFGNGTRLTVT.

The chain employs TRBV28 and TRBJ2-5, with TRBD1 identical over 8 bases. Looked up from germline, CDR1 is MDHEN and CDR2 is SYDVKM. The CDR3 contains 15 residues. Unmatched junction bases numbered 7, after V lost 5 bases and J lost 2 bases. In DNA, the CDR3 is TGTGCCAGCAGTCCCGGGACAGGTATTCAAGAGACCCAGTACTTC. Its protein is CASSPGTGIQETQYF.

The chain joins TRBV18 to TRBJ2-4, with D maybe TRBD2 (6 bases). The ends were cut back, 5 bases at V and 4 bases at J, with 15 bases in the middle. The germline CDR1 and CDR2 sequences are KGHSH and LQKENI. The CDR3 runs 15 residues. CDR3 sequence (DNA): TGTGCCAGCTCAGCGGGGACCCGACAGAAAAACATTCAGTACTTC. It translates to CASSAGTRQKNIQYF.

V gene TRBV2 combines with J gene TRBJ2-1, with TRBD1 matching over 8 bases. The CDR3 runs 13 residues. Germline V CDR1 and CDR2: SNHLY, FYNNEI. J was trimmed by 9 bases and V by 7 bases; bases with no gene match: 8. CDR3 residues: CASTLTGAGEQFF. Written as DNA, the CDR3 is TGTGCCAGCACTTTGACAGGGGCGGGTGAGCAGTTCTTC.

This sequence joins TRBV19 and TRBJ1-5; D is uncertain. The V gene lost 3 bases and the J gene lost 0 bases, with 15 bases spanning the gap. The CDR3 is 17 residues long. Germline loops: CDR1 LNHDA, CDR2 SQIVND (reference sequence). The CDR3 coding sequence is TGTGCCAGTAGTATGGAGAGGTCGGCGGATAGCAATCAGCCCCAGCATTTT. Translation: CASSMERSADSNQPQHF.

The J gene is TRBJ2-2, the V gene TRBV11-3; unclear D gene. Germline-derived CDR1 and CDR2 are SGHNT and YENEEA. The germline V and J ends were trimmed by 6 bases and 3 bases, with 5 bases remaining between them. CDR3 length: 12 residues. This CDR3 is CASSKDTGELFF. The CDR3 region has the DNA TGTGCCAGCAGTAAGGACACCGGGGAGCTGTTTTTT.